The present T cell receptor beta chain was sequenced within a study of shared clonotypes between healthy human individuals. Study outcomes and limitations: Generally, estimated richness proved larger in naive subsets than it did in memory subsets. Sequencing depth was expected to influence donor clonotype sharing.

As to this clone: Its antigen remains unknown.

Running of the assay took place at deep level. The authors loaded about 0.2 ug DNA, roughly 27,000 T cell genomes, into sorted-subset replicate PCRs. The protocol was immunoSEQ multiplex PCR, while the TCRdb copy is restricted to in-frame clones and leaves out a portion. The sample holds about 2 million clones, 95% seen once. The germline V gene encodes CDR1 MGHRA and CDR2 YSYEKL. This CDR3 is built from 17 residues. V was clipped by 1 base and J by 7 bases, with 22 bases between them. Input material: naive CD4+ T cells sorted from blood. This sample's subset: CD45RA+ positively selected. The receptor was isolated from a young man in good health. The rearrangement joins TRBV4-1 to TRBJ1-2, with D possibly being TRBD1 (6 bases). CDR3 residues: CASSQARTVDRPFGYTF. DNA for the CDR3: TGCGCCAGCAGCCAAGCCCGGACCGTTGACAGGCCCTTTGGCTACACCTTC.